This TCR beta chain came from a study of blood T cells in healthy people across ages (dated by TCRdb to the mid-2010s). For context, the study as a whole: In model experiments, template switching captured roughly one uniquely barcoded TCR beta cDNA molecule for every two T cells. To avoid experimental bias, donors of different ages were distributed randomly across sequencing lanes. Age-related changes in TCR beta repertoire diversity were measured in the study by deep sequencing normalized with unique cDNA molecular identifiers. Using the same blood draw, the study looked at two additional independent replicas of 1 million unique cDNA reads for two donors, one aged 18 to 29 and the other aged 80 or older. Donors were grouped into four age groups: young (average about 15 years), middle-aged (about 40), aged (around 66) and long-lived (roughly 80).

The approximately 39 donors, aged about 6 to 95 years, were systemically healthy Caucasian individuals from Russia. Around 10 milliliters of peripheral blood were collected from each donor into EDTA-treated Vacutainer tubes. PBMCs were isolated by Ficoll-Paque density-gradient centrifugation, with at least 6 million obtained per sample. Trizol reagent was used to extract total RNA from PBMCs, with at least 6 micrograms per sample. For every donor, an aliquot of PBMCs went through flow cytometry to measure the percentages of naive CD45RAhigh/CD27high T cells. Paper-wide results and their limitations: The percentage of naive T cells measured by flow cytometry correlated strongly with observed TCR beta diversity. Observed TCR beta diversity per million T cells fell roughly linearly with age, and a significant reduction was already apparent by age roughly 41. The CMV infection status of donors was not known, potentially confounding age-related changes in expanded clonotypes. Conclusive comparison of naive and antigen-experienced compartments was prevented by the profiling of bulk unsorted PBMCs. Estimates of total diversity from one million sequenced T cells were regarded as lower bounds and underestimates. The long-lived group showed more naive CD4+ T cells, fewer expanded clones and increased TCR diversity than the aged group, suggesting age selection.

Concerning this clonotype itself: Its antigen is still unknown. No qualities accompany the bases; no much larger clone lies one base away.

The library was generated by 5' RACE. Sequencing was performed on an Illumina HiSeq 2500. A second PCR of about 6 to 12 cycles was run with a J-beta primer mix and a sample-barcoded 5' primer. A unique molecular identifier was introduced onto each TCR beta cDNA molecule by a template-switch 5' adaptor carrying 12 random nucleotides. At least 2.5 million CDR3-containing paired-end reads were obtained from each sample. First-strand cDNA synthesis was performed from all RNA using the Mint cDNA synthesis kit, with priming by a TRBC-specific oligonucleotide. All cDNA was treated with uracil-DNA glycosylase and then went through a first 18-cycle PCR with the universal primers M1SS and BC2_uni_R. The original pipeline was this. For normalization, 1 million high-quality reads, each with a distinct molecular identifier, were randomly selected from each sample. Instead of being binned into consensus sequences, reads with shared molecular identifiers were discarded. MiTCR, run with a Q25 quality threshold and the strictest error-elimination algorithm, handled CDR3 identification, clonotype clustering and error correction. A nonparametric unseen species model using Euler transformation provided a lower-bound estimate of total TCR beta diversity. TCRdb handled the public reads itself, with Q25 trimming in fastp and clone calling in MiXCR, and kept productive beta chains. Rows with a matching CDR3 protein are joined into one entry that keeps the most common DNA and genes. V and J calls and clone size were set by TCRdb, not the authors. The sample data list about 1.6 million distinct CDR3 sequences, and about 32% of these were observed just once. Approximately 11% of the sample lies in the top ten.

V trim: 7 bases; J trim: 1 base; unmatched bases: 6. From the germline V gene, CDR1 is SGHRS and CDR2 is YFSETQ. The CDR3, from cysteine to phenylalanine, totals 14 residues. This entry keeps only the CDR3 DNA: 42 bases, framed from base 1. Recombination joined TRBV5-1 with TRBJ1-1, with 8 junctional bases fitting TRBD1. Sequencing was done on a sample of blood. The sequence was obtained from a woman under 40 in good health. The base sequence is TGCGCCAGCGCGACAGGGGTTGAGAACACTGAAGCTTTCTTT. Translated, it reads CASATGVENTEAFF. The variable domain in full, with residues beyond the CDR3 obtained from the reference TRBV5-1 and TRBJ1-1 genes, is KAGVTQTPRYLIKTRGQQVTLSCSPISGHRSVSWYQQTPGQGLQFLFEYFSETQRNKGNFPGRFSGRQFSNSRSEMNVSTLELGDSALYLCASATGVENTEAFFGQGTRLTVV.